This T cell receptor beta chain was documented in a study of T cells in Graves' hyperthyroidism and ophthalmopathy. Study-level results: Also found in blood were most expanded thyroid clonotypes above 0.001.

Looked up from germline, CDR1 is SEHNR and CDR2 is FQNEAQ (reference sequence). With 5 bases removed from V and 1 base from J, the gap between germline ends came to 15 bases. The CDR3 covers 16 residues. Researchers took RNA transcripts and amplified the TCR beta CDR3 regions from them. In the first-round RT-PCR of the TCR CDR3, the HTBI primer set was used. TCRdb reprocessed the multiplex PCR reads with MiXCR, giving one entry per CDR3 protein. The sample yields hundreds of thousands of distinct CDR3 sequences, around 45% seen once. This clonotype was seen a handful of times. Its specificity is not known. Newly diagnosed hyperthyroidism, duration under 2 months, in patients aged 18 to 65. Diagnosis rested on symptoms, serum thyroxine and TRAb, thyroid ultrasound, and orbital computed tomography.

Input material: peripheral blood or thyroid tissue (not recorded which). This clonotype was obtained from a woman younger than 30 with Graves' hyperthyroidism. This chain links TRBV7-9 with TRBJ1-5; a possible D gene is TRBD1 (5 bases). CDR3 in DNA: TGTGCCAGCAGCCAAGATCGGGCAGGGAGCAATCAGCCCCAGCATTTT. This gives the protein CASSQDRAGSNQPQHF.